This T cell receptor beta chain was found in a study of regulatory T cells in long-lasting Graves disease. Study observations and caveats: Preferential use of TRBV28, TRBJ1-2 and TRBJ2-5 was seen in persistent disease.

The CDR3 totals 17 residues. Looked up from germline, CDR1 is MDHEN and CDR2 is SYDVKM. V was shortened by 3 bases and J by 8 bases, with 20 bases between the two germline ends. This clonotype has ten or more counts. Its cognate antigen is unknown. Investigators prepared the TCR beta libraries by applying iRepertoire HTBI primers and Arm-PCR of CDR3 regions. TCRdb fed the multiplex PCR reads into MiXCR, producing one record per CDR3 protein. In the table there are 450,000 to 500,000 distinct CDR3 sequences, roughly 17% of which are singletons. As for time point: newly diagnosed GD, antithyroid drugs for less than 3 months. The TCR library was prepared using RNA isolated from PBMCs. These data were also filed under a second study, of T cells in Graves' hyperthyroidism and ophthalmopathy. From that second work: Separating ophthalmopathy from stable hyperthyroidism was achieved by a 13 V-J model.

Sequenced material: peripheral blood mononuclear cells (PBMCs), taken at new diagnosis, from a patient treated with antithyroid drugs. This TCR came from a man aged 35 to 55 with Graves disease. This chain links TRBV28 with TRBJ1-6; possibly TRBD1 for D (6 bases). CDR3 sequence (DNA): TGTGCCAGCAGTTTCCCTGGACGGGGGGCACGGGATTCACCCCTCCACTTT. Protein product: CASSFPGRGARDSPLHF.